The entry below describes one T cell receptor (beta chain). The antigen remains unidentified. Trimming removed 3 bases at V and 6 bases at J, with 9 bases between. Germline lookup yields CDR1 DFQATT and CDR2 SNEGSKA (reference sequence). This CDR3 spans 11 amino acids. This specimen belongs to a study of cytotoxic CD8 clonotypes in ibrutinib-treated CLL. Study summary: Response sampling came at median approximately a year of treatment, ranging about 6 to 36 months. When averaged across all of the samples, the counts came to 200,000 to 300,000 productive templates and about 89,000 productive rearrangements. Study conclusions and caveats: Public clonotypes were seen rarely and were contracted or stable on treatment. Pretreatment clonality was elevated relative to age-matched healthy donors and paralleled circulating CD8+ T-cell counts.

Using immunoSEQ multiplex PCR, the repertoire was profiled, and TCRdb retains in-frame clones only, with some absent. The sample records about 180,000 clones, under 90% being singletons. Sequencing was performed on PBMCs, taken after 24 months of ibrutinib treatment. The chain uses TRBV20-1 and TRBJ2-7, with D uncertain. The receptor was derived from a human donor with chronic lymphocytic leukemia. Written as DNA, the CDR3 is TGCAGTGCTAGCTTGGCGGCCGAGCAGTACTTC. Residues: CSASLAAEQYF.